These 26 T cell receptor beta chains were all obtained from the same sample, sequenced in a study of blood T cells in healthy people across ages. A sample-barcoded 5' primer and a J-beta primer mix were used in a second PCR of about 7 to 12 cycles. From the 5' RACE reads, TCRdb called clonotypes with MiXCR, one entry per CDR3 protein. The table has about 640,000 distinct CDR3 sequences, less than 45% seen once; the top ten hold 30%. Sequenced sample: blood. The receptors shown here come from an elderly man in good health.

The J gene is TRBJ2-3, the V gene TRBV24-1; maybe TRBD2 (5 bases). The CDR3 spans 13 residues. The germline V gene has CDR1 KGHDR and CDR2 SFDVKD. The V end lost 3 bases, the J end lost 7 bases, and 10 bases lay between the germline ends. CDR3 bases: TGTGCCACCAGTGATCCCGGACTGAATACGCAGTATTTT. It codes for CATSDPGLNTQYF.

This clonotype was recorded a few times. The gene calls are TRBV28 and TRBJ1-2; D is undetermined. Germline CDR1 is MDHEN and CDR2 is SYDVKM. The CDR3 is made up of 13 amino acids. With 8 bases removed from V and 4 bases from J, the gap between germline ends came to 14 bases. CDR3 loop: CASVAAEGYGYTF. In DNA, the CDR3 is TGTGCCAGCGTGGCCGCTGAAGGCTATGGCTACACCTTC.

As for this clonotype: This may stem from a read error, because a much larger clone lies one nucleotide away. The chain combines TRBV4-3 with TRBJ2-5; D remains unclear. Germline-derived CDR1 and CDR2 are LGHNA and YSLEER. The length of the CDR3 is 14 residues. The CDR3 bases are TGCACCAGCAGCCAAGATATCCATACAGAGACCCAGTACTTC. Its translation: CTSSQDIHTETQYF.

This clonotype has a count of ten or more. This sequence joins TRBV15 and TRBJ2-1; tentatively, D is TRBD2 (6 bases). V was trimmed by 3 bases and J by 7 bases, leaving 16 bases between them. Germline V gives CDR1 LNHNV, CDR2 YYDKDF (reference sequence). The CDR3 runs 15 residues. CDR3 region: CATSSLALSSNEQFF. The CDR3 bases are TGTGCCACCAGCAGTCTAGCGCTCTCATCAAATGAGCAGTTCTTC.

This chain joins TRBV7-2 and TRBJ1-1; D is perhaps TRBD1 (5 bases). Germline assignment: CDR1 SGHTA and CDR2 FQGNSA. The CDR3 extends over 14 amino acids. Trimming left V 5 bases short and J 4 bases short, with 14 bases between. This CDR3 is CASSPRARGTEAFF. In DNA, the CDR3 is TGTGCCAGCAGCCCCAGGGCGAGGGGCACTGAAGCTTTCTTT.

This clonotype showed up just a few times. The rearrangement links TRBV7-3 to TRBJ2-2; D gene ambiguous. This CDR3 comprises 16 residues. Per the germline V gene, CDR1 is SGHTA and CDR2 is FQGTGA. Between the trimmed V and J ends, which lost 2 bases and 4 bases, there was a span of 14 bases. This chain's CDR3 is CASSLYAAQVTGELFF. CDR3 DNA: TGTGCCAGCAGCTTATATGCAGCCCAGGTCACCGGGGAGCTGTTTTTT.

This chain joins TRBV6-2 or TRBV6-3 and TRBJ2-5, with TRBD2 identical over 7 bases. CDR1 is MNHEY, CDR2 SVGEGT, per germline. The CDR3 has 14 amino acids. The J segment lost 5 bases and the V segment lost 4 bases, leaving 7 bases of the junction unmatched. The CDR3 DNA reads as TGTGCCAGCAGTTCCCCGCGGGGGAGGGAGACCCAGTACTTC. It translates to CASSSPRGRETQYF.

The rearrangement links TRBV15 to TRBJ2-5; the match to TRBD2 covers 11 bases. Looked up from germline, CDR1 is LNHNV and CDR2 is YYDKDF (reference sequence). CDR3 length equals 15 residues. Trimming took 3 bases from V and 13 from J; bases not matched to a gene: 13. CDR3 sequence: CATSSRTGTTSGRYF. CDR3 coding DNA: TGTGCCACCAGCAGCCGGACAGGGACAACTAGCGGGAGGTACTTC. Looking up the rest from reference TRBV15 and TRBJ2-5 gives the full variable domain: DAMVIQNPRYQVTQFGKPVTLSCSQTLNHNVMYWYQQKSSQAPKLLFHYYDKDFNNEADTPDNFQSRRPNTSFCFLDIRSPGLGDTAMYLCATSSRTGTTSGRYFGPGTRLLVL.

The chain joins TRBV28 to TRBJ2-5, with 11 nucleotides matching TRBD2. Germline trimming cut 5 bases from V and 11 bases from J; bases unmatched to any gene: 10. The CDR3 has 14 residues. CDR1 MDHEN and CDR2 SYDVKM come from the germline V gene. The CDR3 reads CASSISGRAEEQYF. In nucleotides, the CDR3 is TGTGCCAGCAGTATTAGCGGGAGGGCCGAGGAGCAGTACTTC.

V and J are TRBV28 and TRBJ2-4, with TRBD1 as a possible D gene (5 bases). CDR3 length: 13 residues. CDR1 and CDR2 (germline): MDHEN, SYDVKM. With 1 base removed from V and 8 bases from J, the gap between germline ends came to 9 bases. The CDR3 nucleotides read TGTGCCAGCAGTTTATCCAGGGATGACATTCAGTACTTC. Translated, it gives CASSLSRDDIQYF.

This clonotype has only a few counts. The chain combines TRBV7-9 with TRBJ2-3; D is perhaps TRBD1 (6 bases). Between the trimmed V and J ends, which lost 5 bases and 2 bases, there was a span of 14 bases. The CDR3 loop spans 15 amino acids. Germline V CDR1 and CDR2: SEHNR, FQNEAQ (reference sequence). CDR3 loop: CASSKYRTATDTQYF. CDR3 DNA: TGTGCCAGCAGCAAGTATAGGACAGCCACAGATACGCAGTATTTT.

This chain connects TRBV6-1 to TRBJ1-5; D is undetermined. CDR3 length: 14 amino acids. Trimming cost V 6 bases and J 0 bases, with 9 bases left between them. The germline V gene encodes CDR1 MNHNS and CDR2 SASEGT. The CDR3 loop is CASRPDGSNQPQHF. CDR3 bases: TGTGCCAGCAGACCGGACGGTAGCAATCAGCCCCAGCATTTT.

The chain recombines TRBV12-5 with TRBJ2-1; 8 bases are shared with TRBD2. V lost 3 bases and J lost 9; bases outside the gene matches: 7. This CDR3 region has 14 residues. Germline-derived CDR1 and CDR2 are LGHNT and FRNRAP. CDR3 loop: CASGFSGKEGEQFF. The DNA for the CDR3 is TGTGCTAGTGGTTTTAGCGGGAAGGAGGGTGAGCAGTTCTTC.

The chain employs TRBV29-1 and TRBJ2-1, with D tentatively TRBD1 or TRBD2 (5 bases each). The end of the DNA fits TRBJ2-7 better, so the J call may be wrong. The V gene's germline CDR1 is SQVTM and CDR2 ANQGSEA. The CDR3 loop spans 13 amino acids. CDR3 nucleotides: TGCAGCGTTTCCGGGACCTCCTACAATGAGCAGTACTTC. Protein product: CSVSGTSYNEQYF.

This clonotype appeared many times. The rearrangement joins TRBV15 to TRBJ2-3; no definite D call. V dropped 0 bases and J dropped 6 bases, with 7 bases sitting between them. From germline, CDR1 is LNHNV and CDR2 YYDKDF (reference sequence). The CDR3 consists of 13 residues. The CDR3 DNA follows: TGTGCCACCAGCAGAGATCAATTCGATACGCAGTATTTT. It is translated as CATSRDQFDTQYF.

To note about this clonotype: One end of the junction is discordant with germline, which a read error may explain. The gene calls are TRBV9 and TRBJ1-2; a weak D match, TRBD1 (5 bases). The CDR3 sequence is 16 residues long. Germline V gene sequence: CDR1 SGDLS, CDR2 YYNGEE. The CDR3 nucleotides read TGTGCCAGCAGCGTAGATTCCCAGAGTGGGGCTTATGGCTGCACCTTC. Translating gives CASSVDSQSGAYGCTF.

Only a few counts were recorded for this clonotype. V gene TRBV20-1 combines with J gene TRBJ1-2; 7 bases line up with TRBD1. The CDR3 runs to 13 residues. After removal of 2 bases from V and 8 bases from J, the junction contained 8 bases not matched to a gene. Germline V CDR1 and CDR2: DFQATT, SNEGSKA (reference sequence). The CDR3 nucleotides are TGCAGTGCTAGACTCCCGACAGGGCGGGGCTACACCTTC. Its translation is CSARLPTGRGYTF.

The chain couples TRBV4-1 to TRBJ2-5; D not certain. The CDR3 totals 14 residues. Between the trimmed V and J ends, which lost 4 bases and 0 bases, there was a span of 9 bases. Germline lookup yields CDR1 MGHRA and CDR2 YSYEKL. For the CDR3, the DNA is TGCGCCAGCAGCCGAGCCCCGTACCAAGAGACCCAGTACTTC. This sequence encodes CASSRAPYQETQYF.

Of note for this clonotype: Compared with germline, one end of the junction differs, possibly owing to a read error. The chain combines TRBV12-3 or TRBV12-4 with TRBJ2-1, with 11 bases that match TRBD1. This CDR3 contains 16 residues. Here the CDR3 DNA reads TGTGCCAGCGGTTTAGAAGGGGACAGGGGGTTTGATGAGCAGTTCTTC. The encoded protein is CASGLEGDRGFDEQFF.

The CDR3 sequence is CATSDSPTGAYNEQFF. The CDR3 bases are TGTGCCACCAGTGATAGTCCGACAGGGGCATACAATGAGCAGTTCTTC. This rearrangement joins TRBV24-1 to TRBJ2-1; TRBD1 agrees at 8 bases. Per the germline V gene, CDR1 is KGHDR and CDR2 is SFDVKD. The CDR3 sequence is 16 residues long. V lost 3 bases and J lost 4; bases outside the gene matches: 7.

The chain couples TRBV24-1 to TRBJ2-3, with D unresolved. This CDR3 is built from 14 residues. CDR1 is KGHDR, CDR2 SFDVKD, per germline. V lost 10 bases, J lost 3 bases, and 16 bases lay in between. The CDR3 bases are TGTGCCACACGGAACACTACAGTAACAGATACGCAGTATTTT. Its protein product is CATRNTTVTDTQYF.

The V gene is TRBV6-2 or TRBV6-3, the J gene TRBJ1-5; 9 bases fit TRBD1. The CDR3 has 22 amino acids. The V gene's germline CDR1 is MNHEY and CDR2 SVGEGT. J gave up 0 bases and V 5 bases, and 23 bases lay outside the gene matches. In DNA form, the CDR3 reads TGTGCCAGCAGTCTACGACGTGGGTATGCGGGACAGGGATCTAATAGCAATCAGCCCCAGCATTTT. Protein: CASSLRRGYAGQGSNSNQPQHF.

This sequence joins TRBV4-1 and TRBJ2-1; 11 nucleotides match TRBD2. The CDR3 is 15 residues long. J was trimmed by 7 bases and V by 1 base; bases with no gene match: 3. Germline V CDR1 and CDR2: MGHRA, YSYEKL. CDR3 in amino acids: CASSQVAGGQNEQFF. The CDR3, as DNA: TGCGCCAGCAGCCAAGTAGCGGGGGGGCAAAATGAGCAGTTCTTC.

This clonotype was seen a few times. The rearrangement links TRBV19 to TRBJ2-1, with TRBD2 matching over 8 bases. V lost 1 base, J lost 2 bases, and 1 base stayed unmatched. Germline V lookup: CDR1 LNHDA, CDR2 SQIVND (reference sequence). CDR3 length: 15 residues. The DNA for the CDR3 is TGTGCCAGTAGTATAGCGGGAGGGCCCTACAATGAGCAGTTCTTC. It encodes CASSIAGGPYNEQFF.

A note on this clonotype: A much larger clone differs from this one at a single base, so this may be a read error. The rearrangement uses TRBV4-1 and TRBJ2-1; 16 nucleotides align to TRBD2. CDR1 MGHRA and CDR2 YSYEKL come from the germline V gene. J was trimmed by 13 bases and V by 1 base; bases with no gene match: 7. This CDR3 contains 16 residues. CDR3: CASSQAGTSGGASQFF. The CDR3 region has the DNA TGCGCCAGCAGCCAAGCAGGGACTAGCGGGGGGGCCTCCCAGTTCTTC.

The chain combines TRBV5-1 with TRBJ2-5; 9 positions agree with TRBD1. The CDR3 extends over 15 amino acids. Germline CDR1 is SGHRS and CDR2 is YFSETQ. V was clipped by 4 bases and J by 11 bases; unmatched bases: 15. The CDR3 DNA reads as TGCGCCAGCAGCAAATGGACAGGGGCAAGAAGCGATCAGTACTTC. Amino acid sequence: CASSKWTGARSDQYF.